This T cell receptor (beta chain) was recorded in a study of CD8+ T cells in alopecia areata. Alopecia areata patients provided lesional scalp punch biopsies and peripheral blood. The V gene lost 7 bases and the J gene lost 3 bases, with 5 bases spanning the gap. The CDR3 length is 11 residues. CDR1 is SNHLY, CDR2 FYNNEI, per germline. Once RNA had been extracted, it was reverse transcribed into cDNA to act as the sequencing template. The method was immunoSEQ multiplex PCR; TCRdb's version includes in-frame clones alone and lacks a portion of them. The table has approximately 82,000 clones, just over 50% seen once.

This chain uses TRBV2 with TRBJ2-3; D not resolved. The source is a human donor with alopecia areata. Sequences were obtained from NKG2D-high CD8+ T cells sorted from blood. The CDR3, as DNA: TGTGCCAGCACGAGGACAGATACGCAGTATTTT. Protein: CASTRTDTQYF.